The rows below give T cell receptor beta chains drawn from one sample of a study of blood T cell repertoires in COVID-19. Repertoires were generated with immunoSEQ multiplex PCR, while TCRdb's copy carries only in-frame clones and drops some. Counted here are 110,000 or so clones, 75% to 90% occurring once; the ten biggest clones make up 7% to 9%. Sequenced material: peripheral blood. The receptors stem from a human donor in a cohort sampled during active COVID-19. Both conserved end residues are part of each CDR3. Fields, in order: D gene, J gene, clone size, V gene, CDR3 protein, CDR3 DNA. A D gene is named only where the DNA matches it firmly. Rows may omit the clone size; those that give it use once, few, many or a size class.

D gene: .; J gene: TRBJ2-5; clone size: .; V gene: TRBV7-9; CDR3 protein: CASSFSGVQETQYF; CDR3 DNA: TGTGCCAGCAGCTTTTCGGGGGTCCAAGAGACCCAGTACTTC
D gene: .; J gene: TRBJ2-5; clone size: .; V gene: TRBV4-1; CDR3 protein: CASSQEDTSWETQYF; CDR3 DNA: TGCGCCAGCAGCCAAGAAGATACTAGCTGGGAGACCCAGTACTTC
D gene: TRBD1; J gene: TRBJ2-3; clone size: once; V gene: TRBV3-1/TRBV3-2; CDR3 protein: CASSQGNTGTGVSDTQYF; CDR3 DNA: TGTGCCAGCAGCCAAGGAAATACCGGGACAGGGGTGTCAGATACGCAGTATTTT
D gene: .; J gene: TRBJ2-7; clone size: .; V gene: TRBV5-1; CDR3 protein: CASSFLAEANHEQYF; CDR3 DNA: TGCGCCAGCAGCTTCTTAGCGGAAGCCAACCACGAGCAGTACTTC
D gene: TRBD1; J gene: TRBJ1-2; clone size: .; V gene: TRBV6-5; CDR3 protein: CASSSMWTGRMGGYTF; CDR3 DNA: TGTGCCAGCAGTTCCATGTGGACAGGGAGGATGGGGGGCTACACCTTC
D gene: TRBD2; J gene: TRBJ2-5; clone size: .; V gene: TRBV5-4; CDR3 protein: CASSPLTSGQETQYF; CDR3 DNA: TGTGCCAGCAGCCCCTTGACTAGCGGGCAAGAGACCCAGTACTTC
D gene: TRBD2; J gene: TRBJ2-3; clone size: .; V gene: TRBV20-1; CDR3 protein: CSASGYTSGRSDTQYF; CDR3 DNA: TGCAGTGCTAGTGGGTACACTAGCGGGAGGTCAGATACGCAGTATTTT
D gene: .; J gene: TRBJ2-2; clone size: .; V gene: TRBV12-3/TRBV12-4; CDR3 protein: CASRRERTGELFF; CDR3 DNA: TGTGCCAGCAGACGGGAGAGGACCGGGGAGCTGTTTTTT
D gene: TRBD2; J gene: TRBJ2-7; clone size: .; V gene: TRBV6-2/TRBV6-3; CDR3 protein: CASSYPTAGSPYEQYF; CDR3 DNA: TGTGCCAGCAGTTACCCAACAGCGGGGTCGCCCTACGAGCAGTACTTC
D gene: .; J gene: TRBJ2-7; clone size: .; V gene: TRBV19; CDR3 protein: CASTPDRNYYEQYF; CDR3 DNA: TGTGCCAGTACCCCCGACAGGAACTACTACGAGCAGTACTTC
D gene: .; J gene: TRBJ2-5; clone size: .; V gene: TRBV18; CDR3 protein: CASSPEEETQYF; CDR3 DNA: TGTGCCAGCTCACCAGAGGAAGAGACCCAGTACTTC
D gene: TRBD1; J gene: TRBJ2-7; clone size: .; V gene: TRBV20-1; CDR3 protein: CSASTSGTGIYEQYF; CDR3 DNA: TGCAGTGCTAGTACGTCCGGGACAGGGATTTACGAGCAGTACTTC
D gene: .; J gene: TRBJ2-1; clone size: .; V gene: TRBV4-2; CDR3 protein: CASSQGISGPQNEQFF; CDR3 DNA: TGTGCCAGCAGCCAAGGGATTAGCGGACCTCAGAATGAGCAGTTCTTC
D gene: TRBD2; J gene: TRBJ2-2; clone size: .; V gene: TRBV10-1; CDR3 protein: CASSESASGISGELFF; CDR3 DNA: TGCGCCAGCAGTGAGTCGGCTAGCGGGATTTCCGGGGAGCTGTTTTTT
D gene: TRBD1; J gene: TRBJ2-1; clone size: once; V gene: TRBV19; CDR3 protein: CASRRPGQGAGNEQFF; CDR3 DNA: TGTGCCAGTAGGAGACCGGGACAGGGGGCAGGCAATGAGCAGTTCTTC
D gene: .; J gene: TRBJ1-3; clone size: .; V gene: TRBV19; CDR3 protein: CASSIPGGASGNTIYF; CDR3 DNA: TGTGCCAGTAGTATACCGGGGGGCGCCTCTGGAAACACCATATATTTT
D gene: TRBD2; J gene: TRBJ2-1; clone size: once; V gene: TRBV6-5; CDR3 protein: CASKAVAGGEQFF; CDR3 DNA: TGTGCCAGCAAGGCGGTAGCGGGAGGTGAGCAGTTCTTC
D gene: TRBD2; J gene: TRBJ2-7; clone size: .; V gene: TRBV4-1; CDR3 protein: CASSQDPLLAGITYEQYF; CDR3 DNA: TGCGCCAGCAGCCAAGATCCCTTGTTAGCGGGAATTACCTACGAGCAGTACTTC
D gene: .; J gene: TRBJ2-2; clone size: .; V gene: TRBV9; CDR3 protein: CASSPGTGELFF; CDR3 DNA: TGTGCCAGCAGCCCGGGCACCGGGGAGCTGTTTTTT
D gene: TRBD2; J gene: TRBJ2-1; clone size: .; V gene: TRBV13; CDR3 protein: CASRQTSGGSYNEQFF; CDR3 DNA: TGTGCCAGCAGGCAGACTAGCGGGGGGTCCTACAATGAGCAGTTCTTC
D gene: TRBD1; J gene: TRBJ1-2; clone size: .; V gene: TRBV28; CDR3 protein: CASSLDRVYGYTF; CDR3 DNA: TGTGCCAGCAGTCTCGACAGGGTGTACGGCTACACCTTC
D gene: .; J gene: TRBJ2-7; clone size: .; V gene: TRBV6-5; CDR3 protein: CASSDPGYEQYF; CDR3 DNA: TGTGCCAGCTCAGATCCAGGGTACGAGCAGTACTTC
D gene: TRBD1; J gene: TRBJ1-1; clone size: once; V gene: TRBV6-2/TRBV6-3; CDR3 protein: CASSYDPGGVSGEAFF; CDR3 DNA: TGTGCCAGCAGTTACGATCCAGGGGGCGTTTCTGGTGAAGCTTTCTTT
D gene: .; J gene: TRBJ2-5; clone size: .; V gene: TRBV10-3; CDR3 protein: CAISDSTQETQYF; CDR3 DNA: TGTGCCATCAGTGATTCTACCCAAGAGACCCAGTACTTC
D gene: TRBD2; J gene: TRBJ2-3; clone size: .; V gene: TRBV6-5; CDR3 protein: CASSYSTSGRTQYF; CDR3 DNA: TGTGCCAGCAGTTACTCGACTAGCGGGCGTACGCAGTATTTT
D gene: TRBD2; J gene: TRBJ2-5; clone size: .; V gene: TRBV6-4; CDR3 protein: CASTQEGTSGVGGQETQYF; CDR3 DNA: TGTGCCAGCACCCAGGAGGGGACTAGCGGGGTGGGTGGCCAAGAGACCCAGTACTTC
D gene: TRBD1; J gene: TRBJ2-4; clone size: .; V gene: TRBV19; CDR3 protein: CASSILGQGAAKNIQYF; CDR3 DNA: TGTGCCAGTAGTATCCTGGGACAGGGGGCAGCCAAAAACATTCAGTACTTC
D gene: TRBD2; J gene: TRBJ2-1; clone size: .; V gene: TRBV19; CDR3 protein: CASGRSSYNEQFF; CDR3 DNA: TGTGCCAGCGGGAGGAGCTCCTACAATGAGCAGTTCTTC
D gene: .; J gene: TRBJ1-6; clone size: .; V gene: TRBV14; CDR3 protein: CASSPRQHDNSPLHF; CDR3 DNA: TGTGCCAGCAGCCCGAGACAGCATGATAATTCACCCCTCCACTTT
D gene: .; J gene: TRBJ1-1; clone size: .; V gene: TRBV14; CDR3 protein: CASSQARVGTEAFF; CDR3 DNA: TGTGCCAGCAGCCAAGCCAGGGTGGGCACTGAAGCTTTCTTT
D gene: .; J gene: TRBJ2-2; clone size: .; V gene: TRBV20-1; CDR3 protein: CSARDTGELFF; CDR3 DNA: TGCAGTGCTCGGGACACCGGGGAGCTGTTTTTT
D gene: TRBD1; J gene: TRBJ2-5; clone size: .; V gene: TRBV4-2; CDR3 protein: CASSQGQGRYQETQYF; CDR3 DNA: TGTGCCAGCAGCCAAGGACAGGGCAGGTACCAAGAGACCCAGTACTTC
D gene: TRBD1; J gene: TRBJ1-1; clone size: .; V gene: TRBV23-1; CDR3 protein: CASGDQGGAGSTEAFF; CDR3 DNA: TGCGCCAGCGGTGATCAGGGGGGCGCAGGGTCCACTGAAGCTTTCTTT
D gene: .; J gene: TRBJ2-6; clone size: .; V gene: TRBV27; CDR3 protein: CASSLDTASSGANVLTF; CDR3 DNA: TGTGCCAGCAGTTTGGACACGGCGAGCTCTGGGGCCAACGTCCTGACTTTC
D gene: TRBD2; J gene: TRBJ2-7; clone size: .; V gene: TRBV2; CDR3 protein: CASGGLTHYEQYF; CDR3 DNA: TGTGCCAGCGGGGGACTAACGCATTACGAGCAGTACTTC
D gene: TRBD2; J gene: TRBJ2-7; clone size: .; V gene: TRBV19; CDR3 protein: CASSLSGRFNEQYF; CDR3 DNA: TGTGCCAGTAGTTTAAGCGGGAGGTTCAACGAGCAGTACTTC
D gene: TRBD1; J gene: TRBJ1-1; clone size: .; V gene: TRBV5-6; CDR3 protein: CASSLDPTGVTEAFF; CDR3 DNA: TGTGCCAGCAGCTTGGACCCGACAGGGGTGACTGAAGCTTTCTTT
D gene: TRBD2; J gene: TRBJ2-7; clone size: .; V gene: TRBV5-1; CDR3 protein: CASSELAAPDYEQYF; CDR3 DNA: TGCGCCAGCAGCGAACTAGCGGCACCGGACTACGAGCAGTACTTC
D gene: .; J gene: TRBJ2-5; clone size: once; V gene: TRBV3-1/TRBV3-2; CDR3 protein: CASSPFQSRGKETQYF; CDR3 DNA: TGTGCCAGCAGCCCGTTCCAATCCAGGGGCAAAGAGACCCAGTACTTC
D gene: .; J gene: TRBJ2-2; clone size: .; V gene: TRBV19; CDR3 protein: CASSIAEMNTGELFF; CDR3 DNA: TGTGCCAGTAGTATCGCCGAGATGAACACCGGGGAGCTGTTTTTT
D gene: .; J gene: TRBJ1-1; clone size: .; V gene: TRBV10-3; CDR3 protein: CAIRGSGGMNTEAFF; CDR3 DNA: TGTGCCATCAGGGGGAGCGGGGGCATGAACACTGAAGCTTTCTTT
D gene: .; J gene: TRBJ2-3; clone size: .; V gene: TRBV27; CDR3 protein: CASSFLLRQSTDTQYF; CDR3 DNA: TGTGCCAGCAGTTTCCTCCTACGACAGAGCACAGATACGCAGTATTTT
D gene: TRBD2; J gene: TRBJ2-2; clone size: .; V gene: TRBV29-1; CDR3 protein: CSVTPGLAGVGTGELFF; CDR3 DNA: TGCAGCGTAACCCCAGGACTAGCGGGAGTTGGTACCGGGGAGCTGTTTTTT
D gene: .; J gene: TRBJ1-2; clone size: .; V gene: TRBV5-1; CDR3 protein: CASSPPESRESDGYTF; CDR3 DNA: TGCGCCAGCAGCCCCCCTGAGAGCAGGGAATCCGATGGCTACACCTTC
D gene: .; J gene: TRBJ1-5; clone size: .; V gene: TRBV12-5; CDR3 protein: CASGHNQPQHF; CDR3 DNA: TGTGCTAGTGGTCATAATCAGCCCCAGCATTTT
D gene: .; J gene: TRBJ1-1; clone size: few; V gene: TRBV7-9; CDR3 protein: CASGSAAEAFF; CDR3 DNA: TGTGCCAGCGGGAGTGCTGCTGAAGCTTTCTTT
D gene: .; J gene: TRBJ2-7; clone size: .; V gene: TRBV11-2; CDR3 protein: CASSLDLTGRQYF; CDR3 DNA: TGTGCCAGCAGCTTAGATCTTACAGGGCGGCAGTACTTC